A selection of T cell receptor beta chains follows, all from one sample in a study of blood T cell repertoires in COVID-19. Profiled with immunoSEQ multiplex PCR; TCRdb holds only in-frame clones, not every one. Among fewer than 250,000 clones listed, around 86% were seen once. Sequenced sample: PBMCs or T cells enriched from blood (not recorded which). The receptors stem from a young man in a cohort exposed to, infected with or recovered from COVID-19 (not recorded which). The CDR3 runs from the conserved cysteine through the conserved F or W. D genes are given only for firm matches. Expanded clones get a size class; other rows say once, few or many, or leave the size out.

cdr3_nt: TGCGCCAGCAGCCCAGGACAGGGAAAACTGTTTTTT
cdr3_aa: CASSPGQGKLFF
j_call: TRBJ1-4
d_call: TRBD1
clone_size: -
v_call: TRBV4-1

cdr3_nt: TGTGCCACCAGCAGACTGGACAGGGGTAATTCACCCCTCCACTTT
cdr3_aa: CATSRLDRGNSPLHF
j_call: TRBJ1-6
d_call: TRBD1
clone_size: -
v_call: TRBV15

cdr3_nt: TGTGCCAGCATTGGACAAAGCACTGAAGCTTTCTTT
cdr3_aa: CASIGQSTEAFF
j_call: TRBJ1-1
d_call: -
clone_size: -
v_call: TRBV6-5

cdr3_nt: TGTGCCAGCAGTTTCCGGCCCGAGGGATACAATGAGCAGTTCTTC
cdr3_aa: CASSFRPEGYNEQFF
j_call: TRBJ2-1
d_call: -
clone_size: few
v_call: TRBV27

cdr3_nt: TGTGCCAGCAGCTTAAGAACACGAGGAACTAATGAAAAACTGTTTTTT
cdr3_aa: CASSLRTRGTNEKLFF
j_call: TRBJ1-4
d_call: -
clone_size: once
v_call: TRBV7-9

cdr3_nt: TGCAGTGCTAGCCCTAGCGGGAGCGAATTCTTC
cdr3_aa: CSASPSGSEFF
j_call: TRBJ2-1
d_call: TRBD2
clone_size: -
v_call: TRBV20-1

cdr3_nt: TGTGCCAGCAGCCAAGAGAAACCCCGGGACAGTGAGACTTTCTTT
cdr3_aa: CASSQEKPRDSETFF
j_call: TRBJ1-1
d_call: TRBD1
clone_size: -
v_call: TRBV4-2

cdr3_nt: TGTGCCAGCAGTTACTCCCCGGGACAGGGTCGACAGACCCAGTACTTC
cdr3_aa: CASSYSPGQGRQTQYF
j_call: TRBJ2-5
d_call: TRBD1
clone_size: -
v_call: TRBV6-5

cdr3_nt: TGTGCCATCAGTGAGCCCGACCCAGGGGTCTACGAGCAGTACTTC
cdr3_aa: CAISEPDPGVYEQYF
j_call: TRBJ2-7
d_call: -
clone_size: -
v_call: TRBV10-3

cdr3_nt: TGCGCCAGCAGCTTGGGATCGGGGAGAGGCGAGCAGTACTTC
cdr3_aa: CASSLGSGRGEQYF
j_call: TRBJ2-7
d_call: -
clone_size: few
v_call: TRBV5-1

cdr3_nt: TGTGCCAGCAGCGGGGGGATTGACACAGCCTTC
cdr3_aa: CASSGGIDTAF
j_call: TRBJ1-2
d_call: -
clone_size: -
v_call: TRBV5-4

cdr3_nt: TGCGCCAGCAGCCAACCACGGACAGGGGACTATGGCTACACCTTC
cdr3_aa: CASSQPRTGDYGYTF
j_call: TRBJ1-2
d_call: TRBD1
clone_size: -
v_call: TRBV4-1

cdr3_nt: TGTGCCAGCAGGCCGAGGGGAGGAAATGAAAAACTGTTTTTT
cdr3_aa: CASRPRGGNEKLFF
j_call: TRBJ1-4
d_call: -
clone_size: -
v_call: TRBV5-6

cdr3_nt: TGTGCCAGCACCTTACGGCCTAGCGGGAGCTCTGGGGCCAACGTCCTGACTTTC
cdr3_aa: CASTLRPSGSSGANVLTF
j_call: TRBJ2-6
d_call: TRBD2
clone_size: -
v_call: TRBV28

cdr3_nt: TGTGCCAGTAGACCGGACAGGAGCTCCTACAATGAGCAGTTCTTC
cdr3_aa: CASRPDRSSYNEQFF
j_call: TRBJ2-1
d_call: TRBD1
clone_size: -
v_call: TRBV19